A single TCR beta chain is shown here with its context. This sample also contains other DNA sequences that code for the same CDR3. The entry originates in a study of blood T cell repertoires in COVID-19. Overall study context: Samples taken during acute and convalescent COVID-19 were collected in the United States, Italy and Spain. The cDNA or gDNA used as material had been derived from T cells, B-cell-depleted T cells, or PBMCs.

Per the original data handling: Estimated nucleated cell counts came from reference gene primer amplification. Produced via immunoSEQ multiplex PCR; TCRdb's table is partial and in-frame only. V, J and clone size were drawn from that table, and D and trimming were deduced from the DNA. This table holds about half a million clones, 70% to 90% found once. Germline V gene data show CDR1 as LNHDA and CDR2 as SQIVND (reference sequence). Trimming took 3 bases from V and 4 from J, leaving 7 bases between them. The CDR3 contains 13 residues. V gene TRBV19 combines with J gene TRBJ2-1; unclear D gene. This sequence originates from a human donor in a cohort sampled during active COVID-19. Sample: peripheral blood. The CDR3 DNA is TGTGCCAGTAGTATTGGCAGTTACAATGAGCAGTTCTTC. As protein: CASSIGSYNEQFF.